The T cell receptor beta chain described here comes from a study of T cells after yellow fever vaccination. Study-level findings and limits: Contaminating bulk clonotypes could be abundant in FACS-sorted repertoires. Subsequent booster samples again held most clones from primary vaccination (96% CD4, over 80% CD8). Among all clonotypes, a small share was observed in both CD4 and CD8 compartments.

For TCR, cDNA came from 5'RACE template switching, which added a universal primer site and UMIs. TCRdb independently ran MiXCR on the 5' RACE reads; one entry per CDR3 protein. Here the sample spans around 310,000 distinct CDR3 sequences, roughly 4% being singletons. CDR3 length: 16 amino acids. The germline gives CDR1 SGHAT, CDR2 FQNNGV. Trimming removed 4 bases from V and 5 bases from J, with 18 bases in between. A remark on this clonotype: Its cognate antigen is unknown.

J is TRBJ2-1 and V is TRBV11-2, with D tentatively TRBD2 (6 bases). This sequence was found in a man between 18 and 35 years old who received the YFV17D yellow fever vaccine. This specimen consisted of PBMCs, obtained on the day of the yellow fever booster vaccination. The CDR3 nucleotides are TGTGCCAGCAGCTCCCCTCCCCAGCGGAGGGACAATGAGCAGTTCTTC. It specifies CASSSPPQRRDNEQFF.